What follows are 25 T cell receptor beta chains derived from one specimen sequenced in a study of glioma-infiltrating T cells after dendritic cell vaccination (dated by TCRdb to about 2016). Receptor amplification or capture employed the immunoSEQ multiplex PCR assay. The immuneACCESS repertoire file appears here via TCRdb, limited to in-frame rearrangements. These files lack a portion of the clones; in checked studies, under half of the deficit traces to unresolved V genes, and the cause of the others is not known. The sample contains tens of thousands of clones, 80% to 85% of them found a single time. Of the sample, approximately 8.5% is held by the ten largest clones. Specimen: blood, collected before dendritic cell vaccination. All receptors derive from a human donor with glioblastoma.

The chain couples TRBV15 to TRBJ2-3, with TRBD2 identical over 16 bases. The CDR3 spans 18 residues. V was clipped by 3 bases and J by 0 bases; unmatched bases: 3. Germline values: CDR1 LNHNV, CDR2 YYDKDF (reference sequence). In DNA, the CDR3 is TGTGCCACCAGCAGGGGACTAGCGGGGGGGCCTAGCACAGATACGCAGTATTTT. It yields the protein CATSRGLAGGPSTDTQYF.

The chain is built from TRBV11-2 and TRBJ1-6; unclear D gene. The CDR3 sequence is 15 residues long. V was cut by 1 base and J by 0 bases, with 4 bases left in between. From germline, CDR1 is SGHAT and CDR2 FQNNGV. The CDR3 is CASSLGSSYNSPLHF. The CDR3 DNA sequence: TGTGCCAGCAGCTTAGGGAGCTCCTATAATTCACCCCTCCACTTT.

The gene calls are TRBV14 and TRBJ2-1; 7 bases agree with TRBD2. This CDR3 contains 16 residues. Germline V gene lookup returns CDR1 SGHDN and CDR2 FVKESK. Germline trimming cut 1 base from V and 6 bases from J; bases unmatched to any gene: 9. CDR3 loop: CASSQVGLAGLNEQFF. CDR3 bases: TGTGCCAGCAGCCAAGTTGGATTAGCGGGTCTCAATGAGCAGTTCTTC.

The gene calls are TRBV2 and TRBJ1-5; 9 bases map to TRBD1. The junction had 5 bases not matched to a gene; V was cut back by 6 bases and J by 5 bases. The length of the CDR3 is 14 residues. Germline V gene data show CDR1 as SNHLY and CDR2 as FYNNEI. The CDR3 sequence: CASSMGQGDQPQHF. The CDR3 DNA reads TGTGCCAGCAGCATGGGACAGGGTGATCAGCCCCAGCATTTT.

The sample holds a few counts of this clone. The chain employs TRBV4-1 and TRBJ1-2; TRBD1 agrees at 7 bases. The V and J ends lost 1 base and 4 bases, in that order; junction bases with no gene match: 6. Germline CDR1 is MGHRA and CDR2 is YSYEKL. The CDR3 totals 15 residues. The CDR3: CASSQVGDRIYGYTF. Here the CDR3 DNA reads TGCGCCAGCAGCCAAGTTGGGGACAGAATCTATGGCTACACCTTC.

The chain employs TRBV4-1 and TRBJ2-3; the D gene is possibly TRBD2 (6 bases). The CDR3 totals 17 residues. Trimming stripped 1 base from V and 0 bases from J, with 14 bases between. CDR1 and CDR2 from the germline V gene are MGHRA and YSYEKL. The DNA of the CDR3 is TGCGCCAGCAGCCAAGCATTCGGGGGAACTAGCACAGATACGCAGTATTTT. Residues: CASSQAFGGTSTDTQYF.

This chain connects TRBV7-2 to TRBJ1-2; D not certain. The CDR3 sequence is 15 residues long. Trimming removed 1 base from V and 2 bases from J, with 11 bases in between. Germline CDR1 and CDR2: SGHTA and FQGNSA. CDR3: CASSLEQSPNYGYTF. The CDR3 DNA reads TGTGCCAGCAGCTTAGAACAGTCACCAAACTATGGCTACACCTTC.

The chain recombines TRBV28 with TRBJ1-2; D is perhaps TRBD1 (5 bases). V lost 7 bases and J 7 bases, leaving 13 bases between the germline ends. Germline CDR1 is MDHEN and CDR2 is SYDVKM. This CDR3 is built from 12 residues. CDR3 amino acids: CASTSGGGGYTF. For the CDR3, the DNA is TGTGCCAGCACCTCTGGGGGGGGTGGCTACACCTTC.

The CDR3 sequence is CASGTSGGVADTQYF. The CDR3 DNA is TGTGCCAGCGGGACTAGCGGGGGGGTCGCAGATACGCAGTATTTT. The V call is TRBV2, the J call TRBJ2-3; 16 positions match TRBD2. The trim removed 8 bases at V and 4 bases at J, leaving 3 bases unmatched. The CDR3 consists of 15 residues. In germline, CDR1 is SNHLY, CDR2 FYNNEI.

The chain carries TRBV5-1 and TRBJ2-3, with 10 bases identical to TRBD2. The germline V gene has CDR1 SGHRS and CDR2 YFSETQ. The V gene end was trimmed by 0 bases and the J gene end by 1 base; junction bases not matched to a gene: 2. The CDR3 has 16 amino acids. CDR3 DNA sequence: TGCGCCAGCAGCTTGGCCAGCGGGGGGGGCACAGATACGCAGTATTTT. Protein product: CASSLASGGGTDTQYF. The variable domain in full, with the rest retrieved from reference TRBV5-1 and TRBJ2-3, is KAGVTQTPRYLIKTRGQQVTLSCSPISGHRSVSWYQQTPGQGLQFLFEYFSETQRNKGNFPGRFSGRQFSNSRSEMNVSTLELGDSALYLCASSLASGGGTDTQYFGPGTRLTVL.

The chain uses TRBV9 and TRBJ1-5, with D possibly TRBD1 on 6 matching bases. CDR1 SGDLS and CDR2 YYNGEE come from the germline V gene. The CDR3 totals 14 residues. Deletions cut 0 bases from V and 9 bases from J, with 13 bases between. This chain's CDR3 is CASSVGGGGRPQHF. CDR3 sequence (DNA): TGTGCCAGCAGCGTAGGAGGGGGGGGAAGGCCCCAGCATTTT.

This clone was found once. The chain employs TRBV6-1 and TRBJ1-5; D might be TRBD1 (6 bases). Trimming shortened V by 2 bases and J by 3 bases, and 11 bases separated the two germline ends. CDR1 MNHNS and CDR2 SASEGT come from the germline V gene. There are 15 residues in the CDR3. CDR3 DNA sequence: TGTGCCAGCAGTGAATCCCAGGGGCTCAATCAGCCCCAGCATTTT. It encodes CASSESQGLNQPQHF.

The chain combines TRBV18 with TRBJ2-2, with 9 bases lining up with TRBD1. The ends lost 7 bases at V and 4 bases at J; junction bases unmatched: 7. The CDR3 runs 15 residues. The germline V gene has CDR1 KGHSH and CDR2 LQKENI. The CDR3 loop reads CASYPGQGATGELFF. The CDR3 DNA reads as TGTGCCAGCTATCCGGGACAGGGAGCCACCGGGGAGCTGTTTTTT.

V usage is TRBV6-1 and J usage is TRBJ1-5; D is unresolved. The V end was cut by 5 bases, the J end by 8 bases, with 13 bases between. Germline CDR1 is MNHNS and CDR2 is SASEGT. The CDR3 is 13 residues long. The CDR3 loop is CASSFRAGEPQHF. The CDR3 DNA sequence: TGTGCCAGCAGTTTCCGCGCGGGTGAGCCCCAGCATTTT.

This rearrangement joins TRBV30 to TRBJ1-2; TRBD1 matches 9 bases. The length of the CDR3 is 15 residues. In germline, CDR1 is GTSNPN, CDR2 SVGIG (reference sequence). Trimming cost V 3 bases and J 0 bases; bases outside gene matches: 5. As DNA, the CDR3 is TGTGCCTGGAGCCGGGGACAGGGTTCTAACTATGGCTACACCTTC. It yields the protein CAWSRGQGSNYGYTF.

V gene TRBV7-9 combines with J gene TRBJ2-5; 7 nucleotides line up with TRBD1. The J call may be mistaken, given a closer DNA end match to TRBJ2-7. This CDR3 is built from 13 residues. The germline V gene has CDR1 SEHNR and CDR2 FQNEAQ (reference sequence). The CDR3, as DNA: TGTGCCAGCAGTTCACAACAGGGGATCGAGCAGTACTTC. It is translated as CASSSQQGIEQYF.

V gene TRBV4-2 combines with J gene TRBJ1-2, with 9 bases aligning to TRBD1. CDR1 is LGHNA, CDR2 YNFKEQ, per germline. V was pared by 2 bases and J by 8 bases, with 12 bases of the junction left unmatched. The CDR3 runs 16 residues. The DNA for the CDR3 is TGTGCCAGCAGCCAACACCGGGACAGGGATGCAGGGGGCTACACCTTC. Protein product: CASSQHRDRDAGGYTF.

The chain couples TRBV7-9 to TRBJ2-7; no reliable D call. The V end lost 1 base, the J end lost 3 bases, and 10 bases lay between the germline ends. This CDR3 has 14 residues. Germline-derived CDR1 and CDR2 are SEHNR and FQNEAQ (reference sequence). CDR3 protein: CASSLGNRFYEQYF. The DNA for the CDR3 is TGTGCCAGCAGCTTAGGTAACAGATTCTACGAGCAGTACTTC.

The chain employs TRBV7-8 and TRBJ2-5, with D hard to call. V gave up 0 bases and J gave up 4 bases, with 12 bases separating them. Germline loops: CDR1 SGHVS, CDR2 FQNEAQ. The CDR3 is made up of 15 amino acids. This chain's CDR3 is CASSLAPGSRETQYF. The DNA for the CDR3 is TGTGCCAGCAGCTTAGCCCCAGGCTCGAGAGAGACCCAGTACTTC.

This clone was observed a few times. The DNA of the CDR3 is TGTGCCAGCCGGGACAGGGGGCCCGGGGAGCTGTTTTTT. It is translated as CASRDRGPGELFF. This rearrangement joins TRBV28 to TRBJ2-2; 12 bases agree with TRBD1. V was clipped by 8 bases and J by 6 bases; unmatched bases: 1. CDR1 and CDR2 from the germline V gene are MDHEN and SYDVKM. CDR3 length: 13 residues.

V usage is TRBV4-2 and J usage is TRBJ2-3, with 9 bases identical to TRBD2. Germline V gives CDR1 LGHNA, CDR2 YNFKEQ. The CDR3 totals 18 residues. V dropped 0 bases and J dropped 0; count of bases not matched to a gene: 7. The CDR3 reads CASSQDGSGGPSTDTQYF. CDR3 sequence (DNA): TGTGCCAGCAGCCAAGACGGTAGCGGGGGTCCTAGCACAGATACGCAGTATTTT.

The rearrangement links TRBV7-9 to TRBJ1-1, with 7 bases identical to TRBD1. The CDR3 is made up of 12 amino acids. The ends lost 6 bases at V and 10 bases at J; junction bases unmatched: 8. Germline V gene data show CDR1 as SEHNR and CDR2 as FQNEAQ (reference sequence). This chain's CDR3 is CASRPSGGGAFF. CDR3 DNA sequence: TGTGCCAGCAGGCCCTCAGGGGGTGGAGCTTTCTTT.

The chain couples TRBV18 to TRBJ1-1; the D gene is possibly TRBD1 (6 bases). V gave up 1 base and J gave up 0 bases, with 12 bases separating them. Germline CDR1 and CDR2: KGHSH and LQKENI. There are 16 residues in the CDR3. The CDR3 here is CASSPRSQGMNTEAFF. The DNA of the CDR3 is TGTGCCAGCTCACCACGATCCCAGGGGATGAACACTGAAGCTTTCTTT.

The gene calls are TRBV5-1 and TRBJ1-3; the match to TRBD1 covers 7 bases. This CDR3 has 14 amino acids. The germline V gene has CDR1 SGHRS and CDR2 YFSETQ. Trimming cost V 0 bases and J 7 bases; bases outside gene matches: 4. CDR3 in DNA: TGCGCCAGCAGCTTGGGCCGACAGGGCAACACCATATATTTT. This encodes CASSLGRQGNTIYF.

The chain has TRBV6-6 and TRBJ1-6; D is perhaps TRBD1 (6 bases). Germline CDR1 and CDR2: MNHNY and SVGAGI (reference sequence). V gave up 5 bases and J gave up 7 bases, with 12 bases separating them. This CDR3 is built from 14 residues. The CDR3 protein is CASSLQGGNSPLHF. In DNA, the CDR3 is TGTGCCAGCAGTCTACAGGGAGGGAATTCACCCCTCCACTTT.